The rows below give T cell receptor beta chains drawn from one sample of a study of T cells in localized non-small cell lung cancer. Assay: immunoSEQ multiplex PCR; the TCRdb copy retains only in-frame clones and omits some. The top ten hold roughly 3.9% of the sample, which has 70,000 to 95,000 clones, approximately 91% seen once. Source: PBMCs, taken before any cancer treatment. These receptor sequences come from a woman aged 35-75 years with stage II squamous cell lung carcinoma. Each CDR3 is given with its conserved first and last residue.

j_call: TRBJ1-3; v_call: TRBV30; cdr3_aa: CACHRDTSGNTIYF
j_call: TRBJ1-5; v_call: TRBV15; cdr3_aa: CATSLRTGGDQPQHF
j_call: TRBJ1-2; v_call: TRBV2; cdr3_aa: CASSSSYGYTF
j_call: TRBJ1-1; v_call: TRBV6-5; cdr3_aa: CASRAKGVNTEAFF
j_call: TRBJ1-1; v_call: TRBV6-1; cdr3_aa: CASNPGRDLTEAFF
j_call: TRBJ2-2; v_call: TRBV10-2; cdr3_aa: CASIGASGGTNTGELFF
j_call: TRBJ2-7; v_call: TRBV6-5; cdr3_aa: CASSSSNHFYEQYF
j_call: TRBJ1-1; v_call: TRBV4-1; cdr3_aa: CASRGIGGRNTEAFF
j_call: TRBJ1-2; v_call: TRBV2; cdr3_aa: CASRGTSYGYTF
j_call: TRBJ1-5; v_call: TRBV4-1; cdr3_aa: CASSQDSLNQPQHF
j_call: TRBJ2-7; v_call: TRBV5-4; cdr3_aa: CASSLSGGSPSYEQYF
j_call: TRBJ2-7; v_call: TRBV11-3; cdr3_aa: CASSLGGGPAYAQYF
j_call: TRBJ1-1; v_call: TRBV5-4; cdr3_aa: CASSGGTHTEAFF
j_call: TRBJ1-2; v_call: TRBV30; cdr3_aa: CAWSAQGVRGYTF
j_call: TRBJ2-2; v_call: TRBV5-1; cdr3_aa: CASTGTSGGTGELFF
j_call: TRBJ2-7; v_call: TRBV7-8; cdr3_aa: CASSLEGSGTTYEQYF
j_call: TRBJ2-7; v_call: TRBV19; cdr3_aa: CASSIVGTGSYEQYF
j_call: TRBJ1-2; v_call: TRBV5-6; cdr3_aa: CASSLGQHYGYTF
j_call: TRBJ2-5; v_call: TRBV28; cdr3_aa: CASSSRQETQYF
j_call: TRBJ1-6; v_call: TRBV4-1; cdr3_aa: CASSQGNRDPSWSPLHF
j_call: TRBJ1-1; v_call: TRBV6-5; cdr3_aa: CASSYLRSLRTEAFF
j_call: TRBJ1-1; v_call: TRBV27; cdr3_aa: CASSPRQGGEAFF
j_call: TRBJ1-2; v_call: TRBV5-8; cdr3_aa: CASSLDPGGSGYTF
j_call: TRBJ2-3; v_call: TRBV27; cdr3_aa: CASSRYRGTDTQYF
j_call: TRBJ2-2; v_call: TRBV7-9; cdr3_aa: CASSPDRASGELFF
j_call: TRBJ2-4; v_call: TRBV25-1; cdr3_aa: CASSEPGDKAKNIQYF
j_call: TRBJ1-1; v_call: TRBV18; cdr3_aa: CASSPTGEAFF
j_call: TRBJ2-1; v_call: TRBV7-2; cdr3_aa: CASSRTSGNEQFF
j_call: TRBJ2-7; v_call: TRBV27; cdr3_aa: CASSLGSGALYEQYF
j_call: TRBJ1-1; v_call: TRBV6-1; cdr3_aa: CASSWDSRNTEAFF
j_call: TRBJ2-3; v_call: TRBV5-4; cdr3_aa: CASSLGLPDPTQYF
j_call: TRBJ1-2; v_call: TRBV7-2; cdr3_aa: CASSLEGTGIAYGYTF
j_call: TRBJ2-1; v_call: TRBV7-7; cdr3_aa: CASSPRVATGPYNEQFF
j_call: TRBJ1-4; v_call: TRBV5-1; cdr3_aa: CASRDGGFEKLFF